A single sample gave rise to the 7 T cell receptor beta chains below, sequenced in a study of response to subunit inactivated influenza vaccine. TCRdb recomputed calls from the RT-PCR reads with MiXCR, one row per CDR3 protein. The table lists about 520,000 distinct CDR3 sequences, roughly 23% of them singletons. This material consisted of CD4+ T cells sorted from PBMCs, taken 5 to 6 days after vaccination. All receptors derive from a man in his fifties who received an inactivated influenza vaccine.

This clonotype has a handful of counts. The V and J genes are TRBV20-1 and TRBJ2-3; D may be TRBD1 or TRBD2 (5 bases each). V was cut by 2 bases and J by 2 bases, with 20 bases left in between. Germline V gene data show CDR1 as DFQATT and CDR2 as SNEGSKA (reference sequence). This CDR3 region has 17 residues. The CDR3 loop reads CSARLGPTPASTDTQYF. Written as DNA, the CDR3 is TGCAGTGCTAGACTGGGACCGACCCCCGCCTCCACAGATACGCAGTATTTT.

This rearrangement joins TRBV20-1 to TRBJ1-5; possibly TRBD1 for D (5 bases). The CDR3 has 15 amino acids. Trimming took 6 bases from V and 8 from J, leaving 23 bases between them. Germline CDR1 is DFQATT and CDR2 is SNEGSKA (reference sequence). The CDR3 coding sequence is TGCAGTGCAACCACAGGCGGGGGGAAGGGTAAGCCCCAGCATTTT. It codes for CSATTGGGKGKPQHF.

This chain links TRBV7-3 with TRBJ2-1, with D possibly matching TRBD2 (6 bases). The germline CDR1 and CDR2 sequences are SGHTA and FQGTGA. The V end was cut by 1 base, the J end by 9 bases, with 16 bases between. CDR3 length equals 15 residues. CDR3 bases: TGTGCCAGCAGCTTAAGCGGGGCTCATGCGACTGAGCAGTTCTTC. Translated: CASSLSGAHATEQFF. The full variable domain, its missing parts supplied by reference TRBV7-3 and TRBJ2-1, is GAGVSQTPSNKVTEKGKYVELRCDPISGHTALYWYRQSLGQGPEFLIYFQGTGAADDSGLPNDRFFAVRPEGSVSTLKIQRTERGDSAVYLCASSLSGAHATEQFFGPGTRLTVL.

This clonotype was found a few times. This chain joins TRBV7-8 and TRBJ2-2; D may be TRBD2 (7 bases). Germline CDR1 and CDR2: SGHVS and FQNEAQ. The CDR3 runs 16 residues. Deletions cut 2 bases from V and 0 bases from J, with 10 bases between. The CDR3 DNA is TGTGCCAGCAGCTTAAGGGGGGGGTCGAACACCGGGGAGCTGTTTTTT. This sequence encodes CASSLRGGSNTGELFF.

Comment on this clonotype: A read error may produce the germline difference seen at one junction end. This rearrangement joins TRBV7-2 to TRBJ2-7; D call uncertain. Germline-derived CDR1 and CDR2 are SGHTA and FQGNSA. The CDR3 totals 13 residues. The CDR3 loop is CASSLSGLYEHYF. The CDR3 region has the DNA TGTGCCAGCAGCTTATCTGGCTTGTACGAGCACTACTTC.

This clonotype was observed at least ten times. The chain joins TRBV10-3 to TRBJ1-6; D possibly corresponds to TRBD1 (5 bases). The V gene lost 4 bases and the J gene lost 7 bases, with 11 bases spanning the gap. The V gene's germline CDR1 is ENHRY and CDR2 SYGVKD. This CDR3 contains 14 residues. This CDR3 reads CAISGDRGNSPLHF. In DNA, the CDR3 is TGTGCCATCAGTGGGGACCGCGGGAATTCACCCCTCCACTTT.

The chain has TRBV15 and TRBJ2-3; TRBD1 is a possible D gene (5 bases). This CDR3 has 15 residues. CDR1 is LNHNV and CDR2 is YYDKDF in the germline V gene (reference sequence). Trimming took 2 bases from V and 6 from J, leaving 15 bases between them. The CDR3 DNA is TGTGCCACCAGCAGACCTGAAGTCTGGGGCGATACGCAGTATTTT. This sequence encodes CATSRPEVWGDTQYF.